Listed below are T cell receptor beta chains from one sample, sequenced in a study of response to subunit inactivated influenza vaccine. From the RT-PCR reads, TCRdb called clonotypes with MiXCR, one entry per CDR3 protein. The sample comprises about 700,000 distinct CDR3 sequences, 15% to 18% of which are singletons, and around 10% rests with the top ten. The input for sequencing was PBMCs from blood, taken roughly 12 days after vaccination. The receptors originated from a man aged 50 or older who received an inactivated influenza vaccine. The CDR3 runs from the conserved cysteine through the conserved F or W. A D gene is named only where the DNA matches it firmly. Size values are once, few and many counts, or a class for expanded clones, and some rows have none.

>few|-|TRBJ1-5|TRBV20-1
TGCAGTGCCACACGGGGGTATAGCAATCAGCCCCAGCATTTT
CSATRGYSNQPQHF
>few|-|TRBJ2-5|TRBV7-9
TGTGCCAGCAGCTTATCCTATGAGACCCAGTACTTC
CASSLSYETQYF
>-|-|TRBJ2-3|TRBV12-3/TRBV12-4
TGTGCCAGCAGCCCGACAGGTGAGGGCACAGATACGCAGTATTTT
CASSPTGEGTDTQYF
>many|-|TRBJ2-7|TRBV12-3/TRBV12-4
TGTGCCAGCAGCTCCGGAGGCGAGCAGTACTTC
CASSSGGEQYF
>-|-|TRBJ2-7|TRBV6-5
TGTGCCAGCAGTTACTCGGCGATTACCCAAAGCTACGAGCAGTACTTC
CASSYSAITQSYEQYF
>few|-|TRBJ2-7|TRBV11-2
TGTGCCAGCAGCTCGCCCGTTAGAGGCCCCCACGAGCAGTACTTC
CASSSPVRGPHEQYF
>-|-|TRBJ1-2|TRBV20-1
TGCAGTGCAAAAGCCGAGGACGGCTACTATGGCTACACCTTC
CSAKAEDGYYGYTF
>-|-|TRBJ1-6|TRBV6-1
TGTGCCAGCAGTCGGAATTCACCCCTCCACTTT
CASSRNSPLHF
>-|TRBD2|TRBJ2-5|TRBV7-2
TGTGCCAGCAGCTTAGTACTCGGGAGGGCCGGGGAGACCCAGTACTTC
CASSLVLGRAGETQYF
>-|-|TRBJ2-3|TRBV9
TGTGCCAGCAGCGTAGGACCTGCTAGCGGCACAGATACGCAGTATTTT
CASSVGPASGTDTQYF
>-|-|TRBJ1-5|TRBV30
TGTGCCTGGAGTGTTTCAAGTCGGGGACTGGGGCCCCAGCATTTT
CAWSVSSRGLGPQHF
>-|-|TRBJ2-1|TRBV6-1
TGTGCCAGCTCGATAACAGGGTCTAGCTCCTACAATGAGCAGTTCTTC
CASSITGSSSYNEQFF
>-|-|TRBJ1-2|TRBV12-3/TRBV12-4
TGTGCCAGCAGTCCAGACACCTATGGCTACACCTTC
CASSPDTYGYTF
>-|-|TRBJ2-5|TRBV28
TGTGCCAGCAGCCTAGGCCGCGGGACGGCTGAAGAGACCCAGTACTTC
CASSLGRGTAEETQYF
>few|-|TRBJ2-7|TRBV5-1
TGCGCCAGCAGCTTCTTCGGGACACCCAACGAGCAGTACTTC
CASSFFGTPNEQYF
>-|-|TRBJ2-7|TRBV14
TGTGCCAGCAGCCAACTGCCCTACGAGCAGTACTTC
CASSQLPYEQYF
>-|-|TRBJ2-1|TRBV7-6
TGTGCCAGCAGCTCCCACCCGAACTACAATGAGCAGTTCTTC
CASSSHPNYNEQFF
>few|TRBD1|TRBJ2-7|TRBV5-1
TGCGCCAGCAGCTCCCTGGACAGGGAGGTAGCGCAGTACTTC
CASSSLDREVAQYF
>-|TRBD2|TRBJ2-5|TRBV7-9
TGTGCCAGCGGGACTAGCGGGAGACTCAAGACCCAGTACTTC
CASGTSGRLKTQYF
>few|-|TRBJ2-3|TRBV5-6
TGTGCCAGCAGAATGAGCCGGCGACAAAGCACAGATACGCAGTATTTT
CASRMSRRQSTDTQYF
>few|TRBD1|TRBJ1-1|TRBV27
TGTGCCAGCAGTTCCTGGACAGGGAACACTGAAGCTTTCTTT
CASSSWTGNTEAFF
>-|-|TRBJ2-5|TRBV7-2
TGTGCCAGCAGTCGGAACAGTGAGGAGACCCAGTACTTC
CASSRNSEETQYF
>many|TRBD2|TRBJ2-7|TRBV12-3/TRBV12-4
TGTGCCAGCTCCCTGACTAGCGGGGGAAACGAGCAGTACTTC
CASSLTSGGNEQYF
>-|-|TRBJ2-5|TRBV4-2
TGTGCCAGCAGCCAATCCTCGGACGACGGGGAGACCCAGTACTTC
CASSQSSDDGETQYF